One and the same sample provided the 25 T cell receptor beta chains below, sequenced in a study of blood T cell repertoires in COVID-19. The protocol was immunoSEQ multiplex PCR, while the TCRdb copy is restricted to in-frame clones and leaves out a portion. The profile shows about 110,000 clones, less than 85% of them singletons. Sequencing input: peripheral blood. The receptors come from a human donor with acute or convalescent COVID-19. The donor label of this sample is uncertain.

A single count supports this clone. J is TRBJ1-4 and V is TRBV18; 7 bases agree with TRBD1. Per the germline V gene, CDR1 is KGHSH and CDR2 is LQKENI. The CDR3 length is 15 residues. J lost 6 bases, V lost 3 bases, and 7 bases had no gene match. The CDR3 coding sequence is TGTGCCAGCTCACCTCTCCCCCAGGGGGATGAAAAACTGTTTTTT. Its protein is CASSPLPQGDEKLFF.

This chain links TRBV7-2 with TRBJ1-3; 8 bases map to TRBD1. CDR1 is SGHTA and CDR2 is FQGNSA in the germline V gene. This CDR3 comprises 14 residues. The ends lost 4 bases at V and 11 bases at J; junction bases unmatched: 10. The CDR3 nucleotides are TGTGCCAGCAGCTCCGGACAGGGATGGTATCCCATATATTTT. Protein sequence: CASSSGQGWYPIYF.

V and J are TRBV18 and TRBJ2-2; 9 bases align to TRBD1. CDR3 length: 15 residues. J lost 0 bases, V lost 6 bases, and 2 bases had no gene match. CDR1 is KGHSH, CDR2 LQKENI, per germline. This CDR3 is CASSRTGANTGELFF. The CDR3, as DNA: TGTGCCAGCTCCCGGACAGGGGCGAACACCGGGGAGCTGTTTTTT.

This clone was recorded only once. The V and J genes are TRBV24-1 and TRBJ2-3; TRBD1 agrees at 8 bases. The germline V gene has CDR1 KGHDR and CDR2 SFDVKD. This CDR3 contains 16 residues. The V segment lost 3 bases and the J segment 4 bases; nucleotides outside the gene matches: 8. CDR3 loop: CATSDPGQARPDTQYF. As DNA, the CDR3 is TGTGCCACCAGTGATCCGGGACAGGCCCGCCCAGATACGCAGTATTTT.

The rearrangement joins TRBV28 to TRBJ1-3; 9 nucleotides match TRBD1. V was pared by 5 bases and J by 4 bases, with 6 bases of the junction left unmatched. Germline V lookup: CDR1 MDHEN, CDR2 SYDVKM. The CDR3 extends over 15 amino acids. CDR3 sequence: CASSRDRVSGNTIYF. CDR3 coding DNA: TGTGCCAGCAGTCGGGACAGGGTTTCAGGAAACACCATATATTTT.

Only one count was recorded for this clone. As DNA, the CDR3 is TGTGCCAGCAGCCCCGGGGACAGGGGGGTGGGCACAGATACGCAGTATTTT. Its protein product is CASSPGDRGVGTDTQYF. V and J are TRBV7-3 and TRBJ2-3; 11 nucleotides match TRBD1. After removal of 5 bases from V and 1 base from J, the junction contained 8 bases not matched to a gene. In germline, CDR1 is SGHTA, CDR2 FQGTGA. The CDR3 totals 17 residues. The complete variable domain, with remaining parts taken from reference TRBV7-3 and TRBJ2-3, reads GAGVSQTPSNKVTEKGKYVELRCDPISGHTALYWYRQSLGQGPEFLIYFQGTGAADDSGLPNDRFFAVRPEGSVSTLKIQRTERGDSAVYLCASSPGDRGVGTDTQYFGPGTRLTVL.

The chain links TRBV7-2 to TRBJ2-3; D gene unclear. The CDR3 length is 13 residues. With 1 base removed from V and 9 bases from J, the gap between germline ends came to 11 bases. Looked up from germline, CDR1 is SGHTA and CDR2 is FQGNSA. Here the CDR3 DNA reads TGTGCCAGCAGCTTAGGCCGGGTAGAGACGCAGTATTTT. As protein: CASSLGRVETQYF.

The J gene is TRBJ2-7, the V gene TRBV27; possible D gene TRBD2, 6 bases. The length of the CDR3 is 15 residues. Trimming cost V 3 bases and J 3 bases, with 15 bases left between them. Germline assignment: CDR1 MNHEY and CDR2 SMNVEV (reference sequence). The CDR3 region has the DNA TGTGCCAGCAGTTTGCAGAGGCGGGGCCACTACGAGCAGTACTTC. It translates to CASSLQRRGHYEQYF.

This clone was recorded a few times. The chain uses TRBV4-1 and TRBJ2-1; D remains ambiguous. Between the trimmed V and J ends, which lost 0 bases and 0 bases, there was a span of 12 bases. Germline CDR1 MGHRA, CDR2 YSYEKL. The CDR3 runs 17 residues. The CDR3 bases are TGCGCCAGCAGCCAAGATCTTCGGGTACCCTCCTACAATGAGCAGTTCTTC. Protein product: CASSQDLRVPSYNEQFF.

This clone was observed a single time. The V and J genes are TRBV18 and TRBJ2-7, with TRBD1 matching 9 bases. Germline CDR1 and CDR2: KGHSH and LQKENI. V was clipped by 6 bases and J by 2 bases; unmatched bases: 2. The CDR3 spans 13 residues. CDR3 in amino acids: CASSGTGTYEQYF. The CDR3 DNA sequence: TGTGCCAGCTCGGGGACAGGGACCTACGAGCAGTACTTC.

This clone was recorded at least ten times. The V and J genes are TRBV14 and TRBJ1-3; 7 nucleotides match TRBD1. The CDR3 sequence is 15 residues long. The germline V gene encodes CDR1 SGHDN and CDR2 FVKESK. V was pared by 4 bases and J by 0 bases, with 3 bases of the junction left unmatched. This CDR3 is CASSRDRSSGNTIYF. The CDR3 DNA is TGTGCCAGCAGCCGGGACAGAAGCTCTGGAAACACCATATATTTT.

The rearrangement links TRBV30 to TRBJ2-3; D may be TRBD1 (6 bases). V was clipped by 3 bases and J by 0 bases, with 13 bases between them. The CDR3 loop spans 15 amino acids. Germline CDR1 is GTSNPN and CDR2 is SVGIG (reference sequence). CDR3: CAWRTGQTSTDTQYF. The DNA of the CDR3 is TGTGCCTGGAGGACCGGACAGACTAGCACAGATACGCAGTATTTT.

The chain employs TRBV7-4 and TRBJ2-1; 10 bases map to TRBD1. Trimming took 5 bases from V and 4 from J; bases not matched to a gene: 8. The CDR3 has 16 residues. Germline CDR1 reads SGHVT; CDR2 reads SQSDAQ. CDR3 coding DNA: TGTGCCAGCAGCGGCGGAGGGACAGGGGTATACAATGAGCAGTTCTTC. The encoded protein is CASSGGGTGVYNEQFF.

V gene TRBV5-6 combines with J gene TRBJ2-6, with no clear D. The germline CDR1 and CDR2 sequences are SGHDT and YYEEEE. The CDR3 covers 15 residues. The V and J ends lost 3 bases and 2 bases respectively, with 9 bases between them. The CDR3 here is CASSSEVAGANVLTF. DNA for the CDR3: TGTGCCAGCAGCTCCGAGGTGGCTGGGGCCAACGTCCTGACTTTC.

This chain joins TRBV5-1 and TRBJ2-1; tentatively, D is TRBD1 (5 bases). The CDR3 sequence is 14 residues long. Germline CDR1 SGHRS, CDR2 YFSETQ. Trimming removed 2 bases at V and 9 bases at J, with 15 bases between. The CDR3: CASSFLQGQGEQFF. In nucleotides, the CDR3 is TGCGCCAGCAGCTTCCTTCAGGGTCAAGGTGAGCAGTTCTTC.

The V and J genes are TRBV27 and TRBJ2-1; a weak D match, TRBD1 (6 bases). V was cut by 4 bases and J by 8 bases, with 21 bases left in between. The CDR3 contains 16 residues. Per germline, CDR1 MNHEY and CDR2 SMNVEV (reference sequence). Here the CDR3 reads CASSSIFGQLRDEQFF. The CDR3 DNA follows: TGTGCCAGCAGTTCGATATTCGGACAGCTCAGGGATGAGCAGTTCTTC.

The chain joins TRBV27 to TRBJ2-5; TRBD1 matches at 7 bases. Germline V gene data show CDR1 as MNHEY and CDR2 as SMNVEV (reference sequence). V lost 5 bases, J lost 1 base, and 4 bases stayed unmatched. This CDR3 has 14 residues. In DNA form, the CDR3 reads TGTGCCAGCAGTACAAACAGGGGCCAAGAGACCCAGTACTTC. The encoded protein is CASSTNRGQETQYF.

The chain carries TRBV19 and TRBJ2-5; a weak D match, TRBD2 (6 bases). Germline V gene sequence: CDR1 LNHDA, CDR2 SQIVND (reference sequence). V dropped 5 bases and J dropped 1 base, with 20 bases sitting between them. CDR3 length: 17 amino acids. CDR3 nucleotides: TGTGCCAGTAGTTTCCGCGGCTGGGGAGGTGGCCAAGAGACCCAGTACTTC. Translating it yields CASSFRGWGGGQETQYF.

This clone has only one observation. The chain employs TRBV14 and TRBJ1-2; possibly TRBD1 for D (6 bases). Trimming left V 1 base short and J 2 bases short, with 20 bases between. CDR3 length: 18 amino acids. Per germline, CDR1 SGHDN and CDR2 FVKESK. The CDR3: CASSQAISRQGHNYGYTF. CDR3 DNA: TGTGCCAGCAGCCAAGCTATCTCTCGCCAGGGGCACAACTATGGCTACACCTTC.

The gene calls are TRBV27 and TRBJ1-5; D is unresolved. The CDR3 contains 13 residues. CDR1 is MNHEY, CDR2 SMNVEV, per germline (reference sequence). Trimming removed 8 bases at V and 0 bases at J, with 8 bases between. CDR3 in DNA: TGTGCCAGCGGGCAGACTAGCAATCAGCCCCAGCATTTT. Translating gives CASGQTSNQPQHF.

The genes are TRBV5-1 and TRBJ1-2, with TRBD1 as a possible D gene (6 bases). Trimming removed 4 bases from V and 8 bases from J, with 18 bases in between. CDR1 and CDR2 (germline): SGHRS, YFSETQ. The CDR3 is 14 amino acids. CDR3 sequence: CASSISGGHEGYTF. The CDR3 DNA is TGCGCCAGCAGCATCTCTGGGGGACACGAGGGCTACACCTTC.

In its sample, this clone was seen a few times. The rearrangement joins TRBV6-5 to TRBJ1-2; 7 bases match TRBD1. Looked up from germline, CDR1 is MNHEY and CDR2 is SVGAGI. V shed 5 bases, J shed 4 bases, and the junction held 4 bases outside the gene matches. CDR3 length: 13 amino acids. CDR3 sequence (DNA): TGTGCCAGCAGTCGACAGGGTGTCTATGGCTACACCTTC. It is translated as CASSRQGVYGYTF.

The V gene is TRBV18, the J gene TRBJ2-7; TRBD1 matches 10 bases. The CDR3 is made up of 14 amino acids. V was clipped by 4 bases and J by 8 bases; unmatched bases: 8. CDR1 KGHSH and CDR2 LQKENI come from the germline V gene. The CDR3 here is CASSLSGTGDKQYV. The CDR3 DNA is TGTGCCAGCTCACTCTCCGGGACAGGGGATAAGCAGTACGTC.

The rearrangement links TRBV6-5 to TRBJ1-1; D perhaps matches TRBD1 (6 bases). The CDR3 covers 13 residues. Germline V CDR1 and CDR2: MNHEY, SVGAGI. The V end was cut by 11 bases, the J end by 5 bases, with 18 bases between. This chain's CDR3 is CACRGGAWTEAFF. The DNA of the CDR3 is TGTGCCTGCCGGGGGGGGGCATGGACTGAAGCTTTCTTT.

The rearrangement joins TRBV7-8 to TRBJ2-3, with 10 bases lining up with TRBD2. This CDR3 spans 16 amino acids. CDR1 is SGHVS and CDR2 is FQNEAQ in the germline V gene. V gave up 1 base and J gave up 0 bases; unmatched junction bases: 1. The CDR3 loop is CASSLGTSGSTDTQYF. Written as DNA, the CDR3 is TGTGCCAGCAGCTTAGGGACTAGCGGAAGCACAGATACGCAGTATTTT.